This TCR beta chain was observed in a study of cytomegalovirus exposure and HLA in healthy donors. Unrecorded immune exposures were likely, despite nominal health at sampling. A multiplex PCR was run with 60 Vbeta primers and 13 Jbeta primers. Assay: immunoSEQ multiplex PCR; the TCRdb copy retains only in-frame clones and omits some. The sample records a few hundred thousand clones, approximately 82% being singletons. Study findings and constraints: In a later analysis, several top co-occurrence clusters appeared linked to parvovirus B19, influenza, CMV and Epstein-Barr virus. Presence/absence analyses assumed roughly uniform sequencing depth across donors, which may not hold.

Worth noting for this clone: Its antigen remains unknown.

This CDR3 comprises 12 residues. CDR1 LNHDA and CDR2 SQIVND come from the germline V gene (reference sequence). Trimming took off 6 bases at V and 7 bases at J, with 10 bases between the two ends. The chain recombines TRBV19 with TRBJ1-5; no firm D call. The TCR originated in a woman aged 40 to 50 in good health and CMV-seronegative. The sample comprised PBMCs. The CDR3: CASRAVNQPQHF. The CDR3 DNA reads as TGTGCCAGTAGGGCAGTAAACCAGCCCCAGCATTTT.